Many counts were recorded for the clone carrying this TCR beta chain. Its antigen is not known. These data belong to a study of blood T cells in healthy people across ages. The germline gives CDR1 SGHTA, CDR2 FQGNSA. The CDR3 extends over 16 amino acids. The trim removed 1 base at V and 2 bases at J, leaving 6 bases unmatched. The study, taken as a whole, reports: Diversity estimates drawn from one million T cells were deemed underestimates.

A sample-barcoded 5' primer and a J-beta primer mix were used in a second PCR of roughly 7 to 12 cycles. TCRdb redid the calling of the 5' RACE reads with MiXCR, one entry per CDR3 protein. The repertoire consists of 650,000 to 800,000 distinct CDR3 sequences, with 40% to 50% occurring once and the leading ten covering roughly 18%. This chain uses TRBV7-2 with TRBJ2-3, with TRBD2 matching 7 bases. The sequenced sample consisted of blood. The sequence was collected from a man aged 55 to 70 in good health. CDR3 region: CASSLVWRGTTDTQYF. The CDR3, as DNA: TGTGCCAGCAGCTTAGTCTGGCGGGGGACCACAGATACGCAGTATTTT.